This T cell receptor beta chain is from a study of CD8 T cells in ankylosing spondylitis. This clonotype came up many times. This could be a read error, since a much larger clone is one nucleotide away. With 2 bases removed from V and 0 bases from J, the gap between germline ends came to 8 bases. CDR1 and CDR2 from the germline V gene are SGDLS and YYNGEE. This CDR3 spans 14 amino acids. TCRdb reprocessed the 5' RACE reads with MiXCR, giving one entry per CDR3 protein. The sample lists about 42,000 distinct CDR3 sequences, under 4.5% occurring once. Sequenced sample: blood, either unsorted or a sorted T cell fraction (not recorded which). This clonotype was sampled from a female donor with ankylosing spondylitis or in good health (not recorded which). The V gene is TRBV9, the J gene TRBJ1-1, with a weak D call TRBD1 (5 bases). Here the CDR3 reads CASSVEGMNTEAFF. The CDR3, as DNA: TGTGCCAGCAGCGTCGAGGGGATGAACACTGAAGCTTTCTTT.